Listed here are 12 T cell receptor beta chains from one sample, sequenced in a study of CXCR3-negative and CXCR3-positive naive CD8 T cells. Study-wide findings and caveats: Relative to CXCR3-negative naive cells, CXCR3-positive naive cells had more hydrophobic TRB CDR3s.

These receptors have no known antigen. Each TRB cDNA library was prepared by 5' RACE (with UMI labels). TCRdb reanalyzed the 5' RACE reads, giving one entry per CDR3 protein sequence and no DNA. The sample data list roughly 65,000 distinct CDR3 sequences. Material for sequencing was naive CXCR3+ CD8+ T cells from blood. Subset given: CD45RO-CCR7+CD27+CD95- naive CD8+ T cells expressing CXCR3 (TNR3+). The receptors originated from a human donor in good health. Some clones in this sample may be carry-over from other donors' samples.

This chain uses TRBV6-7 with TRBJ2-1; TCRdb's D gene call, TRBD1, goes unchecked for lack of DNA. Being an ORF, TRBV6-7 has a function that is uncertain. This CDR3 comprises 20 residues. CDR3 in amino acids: CASSYLLWDRGRISKDEQFF.

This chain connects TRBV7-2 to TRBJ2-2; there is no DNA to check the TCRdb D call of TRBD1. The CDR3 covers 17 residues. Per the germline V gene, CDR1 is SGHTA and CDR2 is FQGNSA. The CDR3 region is CASSSPPRRTNTGELFF.

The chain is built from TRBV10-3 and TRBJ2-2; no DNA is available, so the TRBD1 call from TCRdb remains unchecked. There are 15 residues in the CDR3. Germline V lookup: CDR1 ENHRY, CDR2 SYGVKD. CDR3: CAISEGHANTGELFF.

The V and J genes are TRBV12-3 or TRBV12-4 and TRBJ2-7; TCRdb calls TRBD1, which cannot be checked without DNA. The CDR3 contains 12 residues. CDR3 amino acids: CASSPLTPEQYF.

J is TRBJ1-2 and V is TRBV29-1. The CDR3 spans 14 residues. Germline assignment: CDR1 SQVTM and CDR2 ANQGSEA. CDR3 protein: CSVEDLQGMNGYTF.

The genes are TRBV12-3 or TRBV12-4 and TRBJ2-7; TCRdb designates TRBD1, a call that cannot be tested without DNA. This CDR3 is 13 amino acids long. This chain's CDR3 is CASRGQGTYEQYF.

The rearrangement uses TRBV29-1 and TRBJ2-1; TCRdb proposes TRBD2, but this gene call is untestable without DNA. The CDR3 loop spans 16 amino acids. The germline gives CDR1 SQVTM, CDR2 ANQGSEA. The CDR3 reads CSVPFASGGANNEQFF.

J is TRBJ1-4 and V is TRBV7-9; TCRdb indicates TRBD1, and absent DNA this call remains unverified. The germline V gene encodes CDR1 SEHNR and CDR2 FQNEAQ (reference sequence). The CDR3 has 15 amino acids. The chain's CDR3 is CASSRSGTGGEKLFF.

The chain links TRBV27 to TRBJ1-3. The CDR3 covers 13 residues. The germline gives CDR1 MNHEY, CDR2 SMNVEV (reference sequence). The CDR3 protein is CASSLTSGNTIYF.

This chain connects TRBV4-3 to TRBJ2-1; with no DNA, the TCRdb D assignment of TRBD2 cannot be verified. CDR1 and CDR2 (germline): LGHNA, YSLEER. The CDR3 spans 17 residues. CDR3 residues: CASSQDGAGGPYNEQFF.

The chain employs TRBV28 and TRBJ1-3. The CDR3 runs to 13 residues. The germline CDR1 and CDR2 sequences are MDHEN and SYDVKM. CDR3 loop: CASSLDGENTIYF.

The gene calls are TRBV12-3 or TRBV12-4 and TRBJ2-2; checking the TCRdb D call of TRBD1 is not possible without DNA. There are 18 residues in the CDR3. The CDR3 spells CASSVPREQGGRTGELFF.